This T cell receptor (beta chain) was recorded in a study of post-analysis software for immune sequencing data. About the study: Patients with relapsing-remitting, secondary progressive and progressive-relapsing multiple sclerosis courses were all represented.

Study conclusions and caveats: Diversity measured as normalized Chao1 was significantly lower in multiple sclerosis patients than in controls.

Unique molecular identifiers featured in each of the TCR beta cDNA libraries. TCRdb itself ran the PCR reads through MiXCR, one entry per CDR3 protein. This table has some 260,000 distinct CDR3 sequences, 30% to 45% appearing once. This clonotype ranks as medium-sized. Its antigen is not known. Sequenced: blood. The sequence was obtained from a girl under 18 with multiple sclerosis.

CDR3 in DNA: TGTGCCAGCAGTGTGCGCGAGAACAATGAGCAGTTCTTC. Translation: CASSVRENNEQFF. The J gene is TRBJ2-1, the V gene TRBV6-4; D ambiguous. V was cut by 4 bases and J by 5 bases, with 9 bases left in between. The germline V gene encodes CDR1 MRHNA and CDR2 SNTAGT. CDR3 size: 13 residues.